This entry lists 30 T cell receptor beta chains sequenced from one sample in a study of Ad26.COV2.S vaccination and SARS-CoV-2 variants. The repertoire was sequenced with immunoSEQ multiplex PCR; TCRdb's copy has only in-frame clones and lacks some. The data show roughly 350,000 clones, around 90% seen once. Treatment reported: roughly 18 received Ad26.COV2.S at low or high dose, single or two shots; 5 received placebo; per-sample allocation not given. Sampling was performed 63 days after the first vaccine or placebo injection. This specimen consisted of peripheral blood, obtained in a trial of Ad26.COV2.S vaccine versus placebo. The receptors here all came from a person aged 18-60 years who received the Ad26.COV2.S COVID-19 vaccine or a placebo.

This clone was observed a few times. The rearrangement joins TRBV6-2 or TRBV6-3 to TRBJ1-1; TRBD1 aligns across 8 bases. CDR1 MNHEY and CDR2 SVGEGT come from the germline V gene. V gave up 4 bases and J gave up 6 bases; unmatched junction bases: 7. The CDR3 length is 14 residues. CDR3 sequence: CASSSRTGTPEAFF. CDR3 nucleotide sequence: TGTGCCAGCAGTTCCCGGACAGGGACACCTGAAGCTTTCTTT.

This clone was recorded a few times. V usage is TRBV7-3 and J usage is TRBJ1-3, with D possibly TRBD1 on 6 matching bases. Between the trimmed V and J ends, which lost 1 base and 4 bases, there was a span of 11 bases. This CDR3 has 15 amino acids. The germline V gene encodes CDR1 SGHTA and CDR2 FQGTGA. CDR3 amino acids: CASSLKSTGGNTIYF. The CDR3 nucleotides read TGTGCCAGCAGCTTAAAGTCCACAGGGGGAAACACCATATATTTT.

V gene TRBV30 combines with J gene TRBJ1-5, with D perhaps matching TRBD1 (6 bases). The CDR3 consists of 14 residues. Germline-derived CDR1 and CDR2 are GTSNPN and SVGIG (reference sequence). V dropped 4 bases and J dropped 4 bases, with 14 bases sitting between them. CDR3 protein: CAWTTGLGNQPQHF. The CDR3 DNA reads TGTGCCTGGACCACAGGGTTGGGGAATCAGCCCCAGCATTTT.

This chain connects TRBV28 to TRBJ1-6; D not certain. CDR3 length equals 14 residues. The V end was cut by 3 bases, the J end by 8 bases, with 11 bases between. Germline lookup yields CDR1 MDHEN and CDR2 SYDVKM. The CDR3 loop reads CASSLRWVDSPLHF. The CDR3 bases are TGTGCCAGCAGTTTGCGGTGGGTGGATTCACCCCTCCACTTT.

The CDR3 coding sequence is TGTGCCATCAGTGAGTCAGGGCCCACCGGGGAGCTGTTTTTT. This codes for CAISESGPTGELFF. This chain links TRBV10-3 with TRBJ2-2; D is unclear. Germline lookup yields CDR1 ENHRY and CDR2 SYGVKD. Deletions cut 0 bases from V and 4 bases from J, with 6 bases between. This CDR3 spans 14 amino acids.

The CDR3 coding sequence is TGTGCCAGCAGGAGGACAGGGGTTTCGGGAGAGCAGTACTTC. Translating gives CASRRTGVSGEQYF. This chain uses TRBV2 with TRBJ2-7, with 9 bases that match TRBD1. The CDR3 has 14 amino acids. V was pared by 6 bases and J by 7 bases, with 10 bases of the junction left unmatched. CDR1 and CDR2 (germline): SNHLY, FYNNEI.

V usage is TRBV19 and J usage is TRBJ2-1; TRBD1 might be the D (5 bases). This CDR3 spans 13 amino acids. The germline V gene encodes CDR1 LNHDA and CDR2 SQIVND (reference sequence). The V end was cut by 7 bases, the J end by 12 bases, with 19 bases between. The DNA of the CDR3 is TGTGCCAGTATCCCCCCTAGGGGATTCGCGCAGTTCTTC. Translation gives CASIPPRGFAQFF. The variable domain in full, with the rest retrieved from reference TRBV19 and TRBJ2-1, is DGGITQSPKYLFRKEGQNVTLSCEQNLNHDAMYWYRQDPGQGLRLIYYSQIVNDFQKGDIAEGYSVSREKKESFPLTVTSAQKNPTAFYLCASIPPRGFAQFFGPGTRLTVL.

V is TRBV5-1 and J is TRBJ2-7, with 8 bases aligning to TRBD1. The J segment lost 6 bases and the V segment lost 4 bases, leaving 9 bases of the junction unmatched. Germline CDR1 and CDR2: SGHRS and YFSETQ. This CDR3 contains 14 residues. CDR3 in amino acids: CASSPQGALGEQYF. The DNA of the CDR3 is TGCGCCAGCAGCCCTCAGGGGGCGCTGGGCGAGCAGTACTTC.

The chain is built from TRBV6-5 and TRBJ1-6; 7 bases are a match to TRBD1. The germline V gene encodes CDR1 MNHEY and CDR2 SVGAGI. The CDR3 has 14 residues. The V gene end was trimmed by 7 bases and the J gene end by 10 bases; junction bases not matched to a gene: 10. The CDR3 DNA reads TGTGCCAGCACAGGGGGGGGGACTAGGTCACCCCTCCACTTT. Protein: CASTGGGTRSPLHF.

The chain employs TRBV27 and TRBJ2-5; 12 positions agree with TRBD2. The CDR3 totals 14 residues. Germline V gene data show CDR1 as MNHEY and CDR2 as SMNVEV (reference sequence). V lost 4 bases to trimming and J lost 5 bases; unmatched junction nucleotides: 2. The CDR3: CASSSTSGSETQYF. The CDR3 nucleotides read TGTGCCAGCAGTTCGACTAGCGGGAGTGAGACCCAGTACTTC.

This clone has just one count. This chain connects TRBV7-2 to TRBJ1-5; 7 nucleotides line up with TRBD1. Looked up from germline, CDR1 is SGHTA and CDR2 is FQGNSA. The trim removed 0 bases at V and 4 bases at J, leaving 3 bases unmatched. This CDR3 is 15 amino acids long. CDR3 sequence (DNA): TGTGCCAGCAGCTTAGCGGGACAGCGGAATCAGCCCCAGCATTTT. Translation gives CASSLAGQRNQPQHF.

This chain links TRBV9 with TRBJ1-6, with unresolved D. Per the germline V gene, CDR1 is SGDLS and CDR2 is YYNGEE. This CDR3 is 15 amino acids long. The V and J ends lost 3 bases and 7 bases respectively, with 14 bases between them. The CDR3 nucleotides are TGTGCCAGCAGCGCGGGAGTCGGGGAGAATTCACCCCTCCACTTT. It codes for CASSAGVGENSPLHF.

The V call is TRBV28, the J call TRBJ2-3; possible D gene TRBD2, 6 bases. CDR3 length: 15 residues. V lost 5 bases, J lost 2 bases, and 14 bases lay in between. Per the germline V gene, CDR1 is MDHEN and CDR2 is SYDVKM. DNA of the CDR3: TGTGCCAGCAGTCCCACTAGCAGCATCACAGATACGCAGTATTTT. This gives the protein CASSPTSSITDTQYF. Full variable domain (outside the CDR3, taken from reference TRBV28 and TRBJ2-3): DVKVTQSSRYLVKRTGEKVFLECVQDMDHENMFWYRQDPGLGLRLIYFSYDVKMKEKGDIPEGYSVSREKKERFSLILESASTNQTSMYLCASSPTSSITDTQYFGPGTRLTVL.

This clone was seen just once. The chain combines TRBV5-1 with TRBJ1-2, with D maybe TRBD1 (5 bases). The CDR3 is made up of 14 amino acids. Deletions cut 0 bases from V and 6 bases from J, with 12 bases between. CDR1 and CDR2 from the germline V gene are SGHRS and YFSETQ. The CDR3 is CASSLVSPDNGYTF. CDR3 in DNA: TGCGCCAGCAGCTTGGTTTCCCCGGACAATGGCTACACCTTC.

This chain links TRBV5-4 with TRBJ2-1; a possible D gene is TRBD2 (6 bases). The CDR3 loop spans 14 amino acids. Germline CDR1 reads SGHNT; CDR2 reads YYREEE (reference sequence). V was shortened by 4 bases and J by 5 bases, with 13 bases between the two germline ends. For the CDR3, the DNA is TGTGCCAGCAGCCTGGACTACACCGACAATGAGCAGTTCTTC. This encodes CASSLDYTDNEQFF.

This clone was counted once. J is TRBJ1-3 and V is TRBV7-2, with TRBD1 matching over 8 bases. Germline V CDR1 and CDR2: SGHTA, FQGNSA. Trimming took 3 bases from V and 0 from J; bases not matched to a gene: 4. The CDR3 totals 16 residues. In nucleotides, the CDR3 is TGTGCCAGCAGCTTTCAGGGGGCGAACTCTGGAAACACCATATATTTT. Translating it yields CASSFQGANSGNTIYF.

The rearrangement links TRBV6-5 to TRBJ1-2; 9 bases align to TRBD1. Germline values: CDR1 MNHEY, CDR2 SVGAGI. V was pared by 6 bases and J by 5 bases, with 7 bases of the junction left unmatched. The CDR3 is 14 residues long. CDR3 in DNA: TGTGCCAGCAGGCGGCCGGGACAGGGATATGGCTACACCTTC. Its protein product is CASRRPGQGYGYTF.

V gene TRBV4-3 combines with J gene TRBJ1-6; D possibly corresponds to TRBD1 (6 bases). This CDR3 is 14 amino acids long. Germline V gene sequence: CDR1 LGHNA, CDR2 YSLEER. V gave up 1 base and J gave up 7 bases, with 8 bases separating them. Here the CDR3 reads CASSQGTANSPLHF. As DNA, the CDR3 is TGCGCCAGCAGCCAAGGGACAGCAAATTCACCCCTCCACTTT.

The V gene is TRBV3-1 (or the pseudogene TRBV3-2), the J gene TRBJ1-2; maybe TRBD1 (6 bases). The CDR3 is 16 residues long. V was cut by 1 base and J by 5 bases, with 17 bases left in between. Germline CDR1 LGHDT, CDR2 YNNKEL (reference sequence). The CDR3 region has the DNA TGTGCCAGCAGCCAAGGTTATGGCAGCGGACAGTATGGCTACACCTTC. This sequence encodes CASSQGYGSGQYGYTF.

The chain has TRBV7-3 and TRBJ1-2, with 7 bases lining up with TRBD1. Per germline, CDR1 SGHTA and CDR2 FQGTGA. CDR3 length: 13 amino acids. V shed 4 bases and J 2 bases; nucleotides not matched to a gene: 1. CDR3 in DNA: TGTGCCAGCAGCTCGACAGGGAACTATGGCTACACCTTC. This translates into CASSSTGNYGYTF. Supplemented by reference TRBV7-3 and TRBJ1-2, the full variable domain reads GAGVSQTPSNKVTEKGKYVELRCDPISGHTALYWYRQSLGQGPEFLIYFQGTGAADDSGLPNDRFFAVRPEGSVSTLKIQRTERGDSAVYLCASSSTGNYGYTFGSGTRLTVV.

The chain carries TRBV12-3 or TRBV12-4 and TRBJ1-2; D remains unclear. Trimming pared 7 bases from V and 6 bases from J, leaving 12 bases between. The CDR3 extends over 12 amino acids. CDR3 DNA sequence: TGTGCCAGCATTGGGGTCGGGAATGGCTACACCTTC. Encoded protein: CASIGVGNGYTF.

The chain recombines TRBV4-3 with TRBJ1-4; 11 bases are a match to TRBD1. Germline V gives CDR1 LGHNA, CDR2 YSLEER. After removal of 3 bases from V and 7 bases from J, the junction contained 4 bases not matched to a gene. CDR3 length equals 15 residues. The CDR3 protein is CASSQDRGRSEKLFF. CDR3 nucleotide sequence: TGCGCCAGCAGCCAGGACAGGGGGCGGTCTGAAAAACTGTTTTTT.

The gene calls are TRBV5-1 and TRBJ1-1, with 10 nucleotides matching TRBD1. V lost 4 bases and J lost 4; bases outside the gene matches: 10. CDR3 length equals 16 residues. Germline V gene data show CDR1 as SGHRS and CDR2 as YFSETQ. This CDR3 is CASSQGTGEWGTEAFF. The CDR3 bases are TGCGCCAGCAGCCAAGGGACAGGGGAATGGGGCACTGAAGCTTTCTTT.

V usage is TRBV19 and J usage is TRBJ2-3, with D tentatively TRBD2 (5 bases). The CDR3 loop spans 15 amino acids. CDR1 LNHDA and CDR2 SQIVND come from the germline V gene (reference sequence). Trimming shortened V by 7 bases and J by 2 bases, and 16 bases separated the two germline ends. The CDR3 is CASTPGEGNTDTQYF. CDR3 sequence (DNA): TGTGCCAGTACTCCGGGTGAGGGTAACACAGATACGCAGTATTTT. The full variable domain, in which reference TRBV19 and TRBJ2-3 provide the parts outside the CDR3, is DGGITQSPKYLFRKEGQNVTLSCEQNLNHDAMYWYRQDPGQGLRLIYYSQIVNDFQKGDIAEGYSVSREKKESFPLTVTSAQKNPTAFYLCASTPGEGNTDTQYFGPGTRLTVL.

J is TRBJ1-1 and V is TRBV9, with D possibly matching TRBD1 (5 bases). Germline CDR1 is SGDLS and CDR2 is YYNGEE. Trimming pared 3 bases from V and 4 bases from J, leaving 19 bases between. The CDR3 sequence is 16 residues long. The CDR3 bases are TGTGCCAGCAGCGCGACGCGGGGGTCTCGGGGCACTGAAGCTTTCTTT. This codes for CASSATRGSRGTEAFF.

The chain couples TRBV9 to TRBJ2-3; D gene uncertain. The CDR3 is 14 residues long. V was cut by 0 bases and J by 2 bases, with 7 bases left in between. From germline, CDR1 is SGDLS and CDR2 YYNGEE. The CDR3 spells CASSVARLTDTQYF. The CDR3 DNA reads as TGTGCCAGCAGCGTAGCCCGCCTCACAGATACGCAGTATTTT. Supplemented by reference TRBV9 and TRBJ2-3, the full variable domain reads DSGVTQTPKHLITATGQRVTLRCSPRSGDLSVYWYQQSLDQGLQFLIQYYNGEERAKGNILERFSAQQFPDLHSELNLSSLELGDSALYFCASSVARLTDTQYFGPGTRLTVL.

V and J are TRBV7-9 and TRBJ2-1; TRBD1 matches at 8 bases. V was clipped by 2 bases and J by 9 bases; unmatched bases: 9. The CDR3 has 15 amino acids. Germline values: CDR1 SEHNR, CDR2 FQNEAQ (reference sequence). CDR3 amino acids: CASSLLGQVRGEQFF. CDR3 sequence (DNA): TGTGCCAGCAGCTTACTGGGACAGGTCAGGGGTGAGCAGTTCTTC.

The chain has TRBV7-9 and TRBJ1-6, with D possibly matching TRBD1 (5 bases). The CDR3 extends over 14 amino acids. Deletions cut 5 bases from V and 6 bases from J, with 11 bases between. CDR1 is SEHNR, CDR2 FQNEAQ, per germline (reference sequence). The CDR3 sequence is CASSPGGVNSPLHF. As DNA, the CDR3 is TGTGCCAGCAGCCCCGGGGGAGTTAATTCACCCCTCCACTTT.

This chain joins TRBV28 and TRBJ1-5; D may be TRBD1 (5 bases). The CDR3 is 15 amino acids. The V end lost 3 bases, the J end lost 5 bases, and 14 bases lay between the germline ends. CDR1 and CDR2 (germline): MDHEN, SYDVKM. Here the CDR3 DNA reads TGTGCCAGCAGTTTCGGGGCCAGGGTCCATCAGCCCCAGCATTTT. Encoded protein: CASSFGARVHQPQHF.

The chain has TRBV6-5 and TRBJ1-3; the D gene is possibly TRBD1 (6 bases). CDR1 and CDR2 (germline): MNHEY, SVGAGI. This CDR3 is built from 15 residues. Trimming shortened V by 10 bases and J by 1 base, and 17 bases separated the two germline ends. CDR3 DNA sequence: TGTGCCACAACGCGGGGGGCGATTTCTGGAAACACCATATATTTT. Protein sequence: CATTRGAISGNTIYF.